These T cell receptor beta chains were read from a single sample in a study of blood T cell repertoires in COVID-19. The data were produced by immunoSEQ multiplex PCR, yet TCRdb's version contains in-frame clones alone and is incomplete. The data contain roughly 120,000 clones, 80% to 90% of them singletons. Input material: peripheral blood. The receptors originated from a woman aged 45-65 years with active or convalescent COVID-19. The CDR3 runs from the conserved cysteine through the conserved F or W. D genes are given only for firm matches. Clone size appears in some rows only: once, few, many, or a class for an expanded clone.

TRBD1,.,TRBV28,TRBJ1-2,CASKTGGDYGYTF,TGTGCCAGTAAGACAGGGGGCGACTATGGCTACACCTTC
TRBD1,once,TRBV11-2,TRBJ2-1,CASSRDRVAYEQFF,TGTGCCAGCAGCCGGGACAGGGTTGCTTATGAGCAGTTCTTC
TRBD1,.,TRBV28,TRBJ1-1,CASRGPHRGMNTEAFF,TGTGCCAGCCGGGGCCCTCACAGGGGAATGAACACTGAAGCTTTCTTT
TRBD2,once,TRBV7-9,TRBJ2-1,CASSFGAGAGEQFF,TGTGCCAGCAGCTTCGGTGCGGGAGCGGGTGAGCAGTTCTTC
.,.,TRBV4-2,TRBJ2-7,CASSPGSYHEQYF,TGTGCCAGCAGCCCCGGGTCTTACCACGAGCAGTACTTC
TRBD2,.,TRBV18,TRBJ2-3,CASSPPSSGSTDTQYF,TGTGCCAGCTCACCACCTTCTAGCGGGAGCACAGATACGCAGTATTTT
TRBD2,.,TRBV7-2,TRBJ2-7,CASSLGLAGVYEQYF,TGTGCCAGCAGCCTTGGACTAGCGGGAGTCTACGAGCAGTACTTC
TRBD1,.,TRBV19,TRBJ2-1,CASSRPGTGNEQFF,TGTGCCAGTAGTCGTCCCGGGACAGGGAATGAGCAGTTCTTC
.,.,TRBV29-1,TRBJ2-3,CSAGTPPSSTDTQYF,TGCAGCGCAGGGACTCCCCCATCGTCCACAGATACGCAGTATTTT
.,.,TRBV7-3,TRBJ2-5,CASSLNGRAGGTQYF,TGTGCCAGCAGCTTAAACGGGAGAGCCGGAGGGACCCAGTACTTC
.,.,TRBV15,TRBJ1-2,CATSRGGQANYGYTF,TGTGCCACCAGCAGAGGAGGGCAAGCTAACTATGGCTACACCTTC
TRBD2,.,TRBV6-2/TRBV6-3,TRBJ2-1,CASTPQGGLAFHNEQFF,TGTGCCAGCACCCCTCAGGGCGGACTAGCTTTCCACAATGAGCAGTTCTTC
TRBD1,.,TRBV18,TRBJ2-7,CASSPDRGVYEQYF,TGTGCCAGCTCCCCCGACAGGGGGGTCTACGAGCAGTACTTC
.,.,TRBV18,TRBJ2-6,CASSIQGPNSGANVLTF,TGTGCCAGCTCCATACAGGGTCCGAACTCTGGGGCCAACGTCCTGACTTTC
.,.,TRBV7-9,TRBJ1-4,CATDPDTGTNEKLFF,TGTGCTACTGACCCCGACACCGGAACTAATGAAAAACTGTTTTTT
.,.,TRBV2,TRBJ1-2,CASSERRESYGYTF,TGTGCCAGCAGTGAGCGGAGGGAGAGCTATGGCTACACCTTC
.,.,TRBV5-5,TRBJ2-3,CASSLDQGTDTQYF,TGTGCCAGCAGCTTGGATCAGGGCACAGATACGCAGTATTTT
.,.,TRBV2,TRBJ1-1,CASRAPQGIENTEAFF,TGTGCCAGCCGCGCCCCCCAGGGGATAGAGAACACTGAAGCTTTCTTT
.,once,TRBV25-1,TRBJ1-4,CASSEYFPGDLVEKLFF,TGTGCCAGCAGTGAATATTTCCCAGGGGATTTAGTTGAAAAACTGTTTTTT